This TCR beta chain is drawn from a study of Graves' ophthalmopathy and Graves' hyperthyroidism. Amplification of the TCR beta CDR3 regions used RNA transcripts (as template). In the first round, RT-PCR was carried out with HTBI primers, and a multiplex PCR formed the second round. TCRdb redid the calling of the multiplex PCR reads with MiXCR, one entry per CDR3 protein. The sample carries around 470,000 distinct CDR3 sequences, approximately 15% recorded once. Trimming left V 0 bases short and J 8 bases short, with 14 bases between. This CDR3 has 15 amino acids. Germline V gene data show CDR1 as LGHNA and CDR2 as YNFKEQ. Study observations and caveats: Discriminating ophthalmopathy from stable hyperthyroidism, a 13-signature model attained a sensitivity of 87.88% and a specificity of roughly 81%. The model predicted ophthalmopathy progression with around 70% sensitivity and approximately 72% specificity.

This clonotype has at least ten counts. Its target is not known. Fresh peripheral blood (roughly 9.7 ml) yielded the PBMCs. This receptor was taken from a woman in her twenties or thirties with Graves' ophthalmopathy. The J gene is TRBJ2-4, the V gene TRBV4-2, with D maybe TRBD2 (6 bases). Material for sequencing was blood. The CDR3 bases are TGTGCCAGCAGCCAAGAACGGCGGGGTAACCACATTCAGTACTTC. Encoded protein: CASSQERRGNHIQYF.